This TCR beta chain was sequenced for a study of sequential checkpoint blockade in melanoma. Study as a whole: TCRβ was sequenced from DNA of approximately 99 pretreatment tumors. Points from the study as a whole: Clinical benefit was about 30 times likelier when tumor T-cell fraction and clonality increased.

Treatment here: randomized to nivolumab then ipilimumab (arm A) or the reverse (arm B). In the case of this clone: Its antigen is not known.

In germline, CDR1 is SGDLS, CDR2 YYNGEE. The CDR3 spans 12 residues. V was shortened by 4 bases and J by 15 bases, with 18 bases between the two germline ends. The repertoire was sequenced with immunoSEQ multiplex PCR; TCRdb's copy has only in-frame clones and lacks some. The profile covers roughly 20,000 clones, with around 27% appearing a single time and under 8.5% taken by the ten largest. Sequenced here: tumor tissue (inferred from file names), sampled from a patient given nivolumab and ipilimumab in sequence. J is TRBJ2-3 and V is TRBV9; TRBD2 is a possible D gene (5 bases). The TCR comes from a human donor with melanoma. CDR3: CASSQTSGEPYF. The CDR3 nucleotides read TGTGCCAGCAGCCAGACCTCCGGGGAGCCTTATTTT. Combining the CDR3 with reference TRBV9 and TRBJ2-3 gives the whole variable domain DSGVTQTPKHLITATGQRVTLRCSPRSGDLSVYWYQQSLDQGLQFLIQYYNGEERAKGNILERFSAQQFPDLHSELNLSSLELGDSALYFCASSQTSGEPYFGPGTRLTVL.